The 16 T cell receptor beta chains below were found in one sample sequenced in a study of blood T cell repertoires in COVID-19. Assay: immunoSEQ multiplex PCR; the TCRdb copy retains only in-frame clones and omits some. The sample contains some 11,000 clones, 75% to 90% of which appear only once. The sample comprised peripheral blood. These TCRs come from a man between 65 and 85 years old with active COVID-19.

The DNA of the CDR3 is TGTGCCAGTAGGGCCGACAGGAATAGCAATCAGCCCCAGCATTTT. Residues: CASRADRNSNQPQHF. The rearrangement joins TRBV19 to TRBJ1-5, with D perhaps TRBD1 (6 bases). CDR3 length: 15 amino acids. CDR1 is LNHDA, CDR2 SQIVND, per germline (reference sequence). V was clipped by 6 bases and J by 0 bases, with 12 bases between them.

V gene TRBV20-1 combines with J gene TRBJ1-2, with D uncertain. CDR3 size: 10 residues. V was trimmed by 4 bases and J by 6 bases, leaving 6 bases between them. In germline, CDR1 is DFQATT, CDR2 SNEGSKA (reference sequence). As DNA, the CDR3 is TGCAGTGCTAACGCAGATGGCTACACCTTC. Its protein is CSANADGYTF.

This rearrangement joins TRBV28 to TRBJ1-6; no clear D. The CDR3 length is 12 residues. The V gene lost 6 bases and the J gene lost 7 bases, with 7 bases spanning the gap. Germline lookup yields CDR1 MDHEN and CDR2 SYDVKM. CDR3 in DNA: TGTGCCAGCAGGTCCTCGAATTCACCCCTCCACTTT. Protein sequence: CASRSSNSPLHF.

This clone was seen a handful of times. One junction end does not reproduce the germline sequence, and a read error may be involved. The CDR3 region has the DNA TGTGCCAGCACCTTAGGGGGGCGTCATGTCCCAGATACGCAGTATTTT. The encoded protein is CASTLGGRHVPDTQYF. The chain uses TRBV11-2 and TRBJ2-3; TRBD1 or TRBD2 may be the D gene (6 bases each). This CDR3 spans 16 amino acids. Looked up from germline, CDR1 is SGHAT and CDR2 is FQNNGV.

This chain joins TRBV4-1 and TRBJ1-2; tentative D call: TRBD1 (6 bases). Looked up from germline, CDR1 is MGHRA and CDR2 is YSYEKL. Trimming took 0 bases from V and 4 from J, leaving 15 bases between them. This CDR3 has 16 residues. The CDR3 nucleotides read TGCGCCAGCAGCCAAGAAGAGGATACAGGGATCTATGGCTACACCTTC. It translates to CASSQEEDTGIYGYTF.

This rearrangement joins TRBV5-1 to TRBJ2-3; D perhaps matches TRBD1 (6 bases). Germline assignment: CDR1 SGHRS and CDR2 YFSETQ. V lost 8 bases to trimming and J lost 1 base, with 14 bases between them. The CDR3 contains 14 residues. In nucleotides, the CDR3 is TGCGCCAGTAAAATACAGGGTGGCACAGATACGCAGTATTTT. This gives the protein CASKIQGGTDTQYF.

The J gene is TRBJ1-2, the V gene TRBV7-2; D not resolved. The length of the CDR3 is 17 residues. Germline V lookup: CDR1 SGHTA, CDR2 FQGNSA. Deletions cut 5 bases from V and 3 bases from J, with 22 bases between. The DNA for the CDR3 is TGTGCCAGCAGCCTCGTTGAGGGAACGACGGGTTACTATGGCTACACCTTC. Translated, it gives CASSLVEGTTGYYGYTF.

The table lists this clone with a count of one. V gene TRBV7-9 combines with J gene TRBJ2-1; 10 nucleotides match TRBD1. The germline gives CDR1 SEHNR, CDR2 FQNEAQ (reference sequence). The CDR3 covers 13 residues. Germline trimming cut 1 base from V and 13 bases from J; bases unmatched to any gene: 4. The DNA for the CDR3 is TGTGCCAGCAGCTTAGACCGGGACAGGGGCCAGTTCTTC. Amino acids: CASSLDRDRGQFF.

The CDR3 loop reads CASSSGGTDTQYF. The CDR3 DNA sequence: TGTGCCAGCAGCTCGGGGGGCACAGATACGCAGTATTTT. The rearrangement joins TRBV7-7 to TRBJ2-3, with D maybe TRBD2 (6 bases). The germline gives CDR1 SSHAT, CDR2 FNYEAQ (reference sequence). The V and J ends lost 4 bases and 1 base respectively, with 6 bases between them. The CDR3 totals 13 residues.

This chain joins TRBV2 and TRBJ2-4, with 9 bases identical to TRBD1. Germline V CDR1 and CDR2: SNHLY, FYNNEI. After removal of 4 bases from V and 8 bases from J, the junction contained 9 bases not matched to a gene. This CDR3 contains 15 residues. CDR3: CASSASGTGLDIQYF. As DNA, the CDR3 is TGTGCCAGCAGTGCCAGCGGGACAGGGTTGGACATTCAGTACTTC.

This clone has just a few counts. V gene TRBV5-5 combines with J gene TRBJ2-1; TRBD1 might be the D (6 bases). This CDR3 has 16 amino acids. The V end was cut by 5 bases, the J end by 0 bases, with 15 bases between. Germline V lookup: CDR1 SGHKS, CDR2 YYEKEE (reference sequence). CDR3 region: CASRRDNPSSYNEQFF. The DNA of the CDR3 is TGTGCCAGCAGGAGGGACAACCCGAGCTCCTACAATGAGCAGTTCTTC.

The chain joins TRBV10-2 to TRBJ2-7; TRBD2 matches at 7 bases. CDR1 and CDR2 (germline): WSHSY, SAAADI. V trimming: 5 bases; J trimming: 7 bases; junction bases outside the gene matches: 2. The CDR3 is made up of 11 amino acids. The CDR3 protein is CASSHSGEQYF. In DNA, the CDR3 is TGCGCCAGCAGTCATAGCGGGGAGCAGTACTTC.

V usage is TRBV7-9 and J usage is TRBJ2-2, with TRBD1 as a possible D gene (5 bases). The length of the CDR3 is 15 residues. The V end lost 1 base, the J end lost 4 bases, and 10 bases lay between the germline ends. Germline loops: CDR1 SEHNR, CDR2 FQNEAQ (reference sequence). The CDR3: CASSLVSQGTGELFF. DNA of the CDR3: TGTGCCAGCAGCTTAGTATCCCAGGGCACCGGGGAGCTGTTTTTT.

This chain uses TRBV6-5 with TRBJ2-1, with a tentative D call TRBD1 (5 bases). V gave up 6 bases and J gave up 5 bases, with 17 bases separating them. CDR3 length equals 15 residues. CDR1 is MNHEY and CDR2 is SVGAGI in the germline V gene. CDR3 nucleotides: TGTGCCAGCAGGATACAGGAGAGCCACCACAATGAGCAGTTCTTC. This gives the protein CASRIQESHHNEQFF.

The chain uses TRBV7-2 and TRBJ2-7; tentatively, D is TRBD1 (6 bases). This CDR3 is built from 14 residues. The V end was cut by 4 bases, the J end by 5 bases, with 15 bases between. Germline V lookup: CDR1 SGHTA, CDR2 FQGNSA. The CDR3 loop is CASSSSRTGHEQYF. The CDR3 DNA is TGTGCCAGCAGCTCCTCGAGAACAGGGCACGAGCAGTACTTC.

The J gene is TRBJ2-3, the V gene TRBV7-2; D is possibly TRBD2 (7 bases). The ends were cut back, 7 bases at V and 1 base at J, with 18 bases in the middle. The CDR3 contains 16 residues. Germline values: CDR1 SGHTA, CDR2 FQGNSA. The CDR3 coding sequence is TGTGCCAGCACTCTAGGGGGTAGCGGGCGCACAGATACGCAGTATTTT. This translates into CASTLGGSGRTDTQYF.